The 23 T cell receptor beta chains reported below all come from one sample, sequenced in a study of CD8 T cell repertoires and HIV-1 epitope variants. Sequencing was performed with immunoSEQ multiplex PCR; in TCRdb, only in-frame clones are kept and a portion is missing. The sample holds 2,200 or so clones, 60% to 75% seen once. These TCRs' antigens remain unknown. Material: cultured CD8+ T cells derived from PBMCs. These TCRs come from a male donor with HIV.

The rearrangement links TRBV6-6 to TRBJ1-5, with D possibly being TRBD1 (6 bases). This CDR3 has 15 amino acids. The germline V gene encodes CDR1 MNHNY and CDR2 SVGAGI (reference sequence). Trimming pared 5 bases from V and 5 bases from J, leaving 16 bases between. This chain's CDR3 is CASSGGQGIHQPQHF. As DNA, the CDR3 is TGTGCCAGCAGTGGGGGGCAGGGGATACATCAGCCCCAGCATTTT.

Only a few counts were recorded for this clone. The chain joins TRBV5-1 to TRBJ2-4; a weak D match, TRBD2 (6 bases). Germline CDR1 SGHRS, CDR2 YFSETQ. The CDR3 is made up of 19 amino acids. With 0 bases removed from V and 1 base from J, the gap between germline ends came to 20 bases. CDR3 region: CASSLGSRELDRAKNIQYF. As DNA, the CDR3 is TGCGCCAGCAGCTTGGGTTCGCGGGAACTTGATCGGGCCAAAAACATTCAGTACTTC.

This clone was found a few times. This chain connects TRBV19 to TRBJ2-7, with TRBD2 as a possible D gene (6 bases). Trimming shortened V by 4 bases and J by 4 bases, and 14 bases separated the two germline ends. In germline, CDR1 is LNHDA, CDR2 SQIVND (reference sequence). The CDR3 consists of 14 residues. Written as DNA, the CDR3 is TGTGCCAGTAGTACCCTAGCGACAGAATACGAGCAGTACTTC. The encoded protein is CASSTLATEYEQYF.

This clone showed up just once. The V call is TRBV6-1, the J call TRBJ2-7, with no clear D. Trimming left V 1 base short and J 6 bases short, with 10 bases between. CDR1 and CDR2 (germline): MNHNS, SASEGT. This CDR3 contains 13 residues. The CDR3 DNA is TGTGCCAGCAGTGAAGGGGCCGGCCTCGAGCAGTACTTC. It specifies CASSEGAGLEQYF.

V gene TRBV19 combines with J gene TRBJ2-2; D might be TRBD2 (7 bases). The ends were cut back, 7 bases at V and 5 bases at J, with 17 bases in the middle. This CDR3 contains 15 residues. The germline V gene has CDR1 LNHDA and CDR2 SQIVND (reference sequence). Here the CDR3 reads CASTARGRGTGELFF. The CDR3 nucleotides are TGTGCCAGTACCGCGAGGGGGAGGGGGACCGGGGAGCTGTTTTTT.

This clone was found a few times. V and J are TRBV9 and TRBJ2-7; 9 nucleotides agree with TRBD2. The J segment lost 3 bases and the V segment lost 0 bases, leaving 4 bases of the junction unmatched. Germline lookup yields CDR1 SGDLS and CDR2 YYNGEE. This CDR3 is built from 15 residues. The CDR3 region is CASSVGGTSSYEQYF. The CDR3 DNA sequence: TGTGCCAGCAGCGTAGGAGGGACTAGCAGCTACGAGCAGTACTTC.

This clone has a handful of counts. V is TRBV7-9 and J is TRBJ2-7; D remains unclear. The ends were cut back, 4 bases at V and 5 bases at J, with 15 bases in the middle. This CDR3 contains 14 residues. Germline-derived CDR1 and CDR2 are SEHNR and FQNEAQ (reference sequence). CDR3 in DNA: TGTGCCAGCAGCTCAGTCCGAAGACCGGACGAGCAGTACTTC. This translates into CASSSVRRPDEQYF.

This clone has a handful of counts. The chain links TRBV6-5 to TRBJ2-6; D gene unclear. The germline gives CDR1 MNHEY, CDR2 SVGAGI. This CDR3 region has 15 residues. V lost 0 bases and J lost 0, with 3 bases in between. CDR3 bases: TGTGCCAGCAGTTACTCCTTCTCTGGGGCCAACGTCCTGACTTTC. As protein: CASSYSFSGANVLTF.

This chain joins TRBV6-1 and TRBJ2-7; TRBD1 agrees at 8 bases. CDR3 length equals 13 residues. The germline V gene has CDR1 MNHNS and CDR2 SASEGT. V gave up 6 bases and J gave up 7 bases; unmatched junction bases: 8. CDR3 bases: TGTGCCAGCAGGGACAGGGAGCCCTTAGAGCAGTACTTC. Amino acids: CASRDREPLEQYF.

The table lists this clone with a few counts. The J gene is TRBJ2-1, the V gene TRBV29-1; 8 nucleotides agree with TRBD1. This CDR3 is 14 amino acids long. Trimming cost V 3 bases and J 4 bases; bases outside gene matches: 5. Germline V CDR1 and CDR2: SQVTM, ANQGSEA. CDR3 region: CSVDHWDRYNEQFF. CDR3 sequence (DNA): TGCAGCGTTGACCACTGGGACAGGTACAATGAGCAGTTCTTC.

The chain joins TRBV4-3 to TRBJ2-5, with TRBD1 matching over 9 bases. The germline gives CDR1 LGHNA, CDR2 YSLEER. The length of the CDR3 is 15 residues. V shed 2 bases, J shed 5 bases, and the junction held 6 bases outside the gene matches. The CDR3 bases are TGCGCCAGCAGCCAACACTACAGGGGGCAGGAGACCCAGTACTTC. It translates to CASSQHYRGQETQYF.

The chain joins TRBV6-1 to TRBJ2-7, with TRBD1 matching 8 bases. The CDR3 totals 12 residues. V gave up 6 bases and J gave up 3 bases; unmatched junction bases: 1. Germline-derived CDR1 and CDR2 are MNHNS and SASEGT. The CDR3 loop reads CASSGTGYEQYF. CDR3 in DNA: TGTGCCAGCAGCGGGACAGGCTACGAGCAGTACTTC.

The CDR3 spells CASSLWEEDSPLHF. CDR3 in DNA: TGTGCCAGCAGCTTATGGGAGGAGGATTCACCCCTCCACTTT. The chain carries TRBV5-6 and TRBJ1-6; D gene ambiguous. V was trimmed by 2 bases and J by 8 bases, leaving 11 bases between them. CDR3 length: 14 residues. Germline V lookup: CDR1 SGHDT, CDR2 YYEEEE. Together with reference TRBV5-6 and TRBJ1-6, the CDR3 gives the full variable domain: DAGVTQSPTHLIKTRGQQVTLRCSPKSGHDTVSWYQQALGQGPQFIFQYYEEEERQRGNFPDRFSGHQFPNYSSELNVNALLLGDSALYLCASSLWEEDSPLHFGNGTRLTVT.

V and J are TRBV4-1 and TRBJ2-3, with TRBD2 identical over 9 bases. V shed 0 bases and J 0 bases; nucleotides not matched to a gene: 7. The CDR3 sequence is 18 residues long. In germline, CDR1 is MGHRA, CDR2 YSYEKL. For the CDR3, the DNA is TGCGCCAGCAGCCAAGACCCCCCTAGCGGGACTAGCACAGATACGCAGTATTTT. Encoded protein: CASSQDPPSGTSTDTQYF.

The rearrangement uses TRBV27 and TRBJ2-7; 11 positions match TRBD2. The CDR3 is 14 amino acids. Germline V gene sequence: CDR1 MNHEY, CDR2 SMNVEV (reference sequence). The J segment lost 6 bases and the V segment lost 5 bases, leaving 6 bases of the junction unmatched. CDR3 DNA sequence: TGTGCCAGCAGTCTCATAGCGGGAGGGCCCGAGCAGTACTTC. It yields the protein CASSLIAGGPEQYF.

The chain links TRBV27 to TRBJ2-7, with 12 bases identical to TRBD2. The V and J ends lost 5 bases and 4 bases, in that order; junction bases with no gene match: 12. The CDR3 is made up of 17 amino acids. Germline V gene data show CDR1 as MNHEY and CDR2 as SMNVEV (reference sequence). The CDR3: CASSPKVGTSGLYEQYF. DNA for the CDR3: TGTGCCAGCAGTCCGAAGGTGGGGACTAGCGGGCTTTACGAGCAGTACTTC.

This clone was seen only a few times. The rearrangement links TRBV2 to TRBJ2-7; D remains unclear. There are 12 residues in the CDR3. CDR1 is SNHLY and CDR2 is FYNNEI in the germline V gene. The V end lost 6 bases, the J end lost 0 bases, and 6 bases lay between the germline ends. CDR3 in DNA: TGTGCCAGCAGCCCTAGCTCCTACGAGCAGTACTTC. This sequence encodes CASSPSSYEQYF.

CDR3 in amino acids: CASSLIAESTDTQYF. The CDR3 bases are TGTGCCAGCAGCTTAATAGCGGAGAGCACAGATACGCAGTATTTT. The chain links TRBV7-3 to TRBJ2-3; D is perhaps TRBD2 (6 bases). V was pared by 1 base and J by 0 bases, with 8 bases between. The CDR3 has 15 amino acids. The germline CDR1 and CDR2 sequences are SGHTA and FQGTGA.

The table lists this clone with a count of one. CDR3 sequence: CASSPEDWGGEEKLFF. The DNA of the CDR3 is TGTGCCAGCAGCCCGGAGGACTGGGGTGGGGAGGAAAAACTGTTTTTT. The genes are TRBV7-6 and TRBJ1-4; D is uncertain. Trimming left V 5 bases short and J 8 bases short, with 21 bases between. The CDR3 is made up of 16 amino acids. Germline V gene lookup returns CDR1 SGHVS and CDR2 FNYEAQ. Full variable domain (missing parts from reference TRBV7-6 and TRBJ1-4): GAGVSQSPRYKVTKRGQDVALRCDPISGHVSLYWYRQALGQGPEFLTYFNYEAQQDKSGLPNDRFSAERPEGSISTLTIQRTEQRDSAMYRCASSPEDWGGEEKLFFGSGTQLSVL.

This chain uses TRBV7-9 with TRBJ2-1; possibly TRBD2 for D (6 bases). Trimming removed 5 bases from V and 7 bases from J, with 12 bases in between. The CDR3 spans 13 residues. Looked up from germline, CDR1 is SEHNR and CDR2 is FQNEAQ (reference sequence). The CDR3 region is CASSHGTENEQFF. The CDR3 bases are TGTGCCAGCAGCCACGGGACTGAGAATGAGCAGTTCTTC.

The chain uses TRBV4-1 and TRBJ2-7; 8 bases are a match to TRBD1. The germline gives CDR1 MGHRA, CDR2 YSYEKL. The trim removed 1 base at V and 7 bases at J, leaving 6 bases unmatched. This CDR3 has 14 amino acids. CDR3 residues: CASSQGTGLLEQYF. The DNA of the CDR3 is TGCGCCAGCAGCCAAGGGACAGGGTTATTGGAGCAGTACTTC.

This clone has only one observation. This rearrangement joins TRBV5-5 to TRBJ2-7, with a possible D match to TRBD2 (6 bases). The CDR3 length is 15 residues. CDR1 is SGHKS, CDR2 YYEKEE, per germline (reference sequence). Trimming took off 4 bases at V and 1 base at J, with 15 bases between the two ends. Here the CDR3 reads CASSPLFGGSYEQYF. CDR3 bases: TGTGCCAGCAGCCCGCTCTTTGGGGGGTCCTACGAGCAGTACTTC.

CDR3 residues: CASSSPGQESKETQYF. Written as DNA, the CDR3 is TGTGCCAGCAGTTCCCCGGGACAGGAGAGTAAAGAGACCCAGTACTTC. The chain carries TRBV28 and TRBJ2-5, with 8 bases fitting TRBD1. There are 16 residues in the CDR3. V dropped 4 bases and J dropped 3; count of bases not matched to a gene: 10. Germline CDR1 and CDR2: MDHEN and SYDVKM. The whole variable domain, filled in from reference TRBV28 and TRBJ2-5, reads DVKVTQSSRYLVKRTGEKVFLECVQDMDHENMFWYRQDPGLGLRLIYFSYDVKMKEKGDIPEGYSVSREKKERFSLILESASTNQTSMYLCASSSPGQESKETQYFGPGTRLLVL.